The rows below give T cell receptor beta chains drawn from one sample of a study of cytomegalovirus exposure and HLA in healthy donors. Sequencing used immunoSEQ multiplex PCR; TCRdb keeps in-frame clones, though not all of them. The sample lists 100,000 to 150,000 clones, over 75% occurring once. Material for sequencing was PBMCs. These receptors all come from a male donor in good health and CMV-seropositive. Both conserved end residues are part of each CDR3. A D gene is named only where the DNA matches it firmly. Size is omitted from some rows. Given values are once, few, many or a class for expanded clones.

cdr3_nt,cdr3_aa,v_call,clone_size,j_call,d_call
TGTGCCAGCAGCCACGGACAGCCCTCTGGAAACACCATATATTTT,CASSHGQPSGNTIYF,TRBV6-6,NA,TRBJ1-3,NA
TGTGCCAGCAGTTTTTCAACGGGACAGGTTACCTACGAGCAGTACTTC,CASSFSTGQVTYEQYF,TRBV27,NA,TRBJ2-7,TRBD1
TGTGCCAGCAGTGTGGGACTAGCGGGAGTAGAGGGGACCCAGTACTTC,CASSVGLAGVEGTQYF,TRBV6-1,NA,TRBJ2-5,TRBD2
TGCAGCTTCCGGCAGGGGAATGAAAAACTGTTTTTT,CSFRQGNEKLFF,TRBV29-1,NA,TRBJ1-4,NA
TGTGCCAGCAGCCGGGGGACAGAGAACACTGAAGCTTTCTTT,CASSRGTENTEAFF,TRBV5-5,once,TRBJ1-1,TRBD1
TGTGCCAGCGGGGACAGGGGGGGGCCACAGGGGTCCAACTATGGCTACACCTTC,CASGDRGGPQGSNYGYTF,TRBV5-5,NA,TRBJ1-2,TRBD1
TGTGCCAGCAGCACATTAGCAGAGGAGGGGACAGATACGCAGTATTTT,CASSTLAEEGTDTQYF,TRBV28,NA,TRBJ2-3,NA
TGTGCCAGCAGCTTAGCGAGGGGGCAGCCGAACACTGAAGCTTTCTTT,CASSLARGQPNTEAFF,TRBV7-2,few,TRBJ1-1,TRBD1
TGCGCCAGCAGCTTGGGTATCGATTCACCCCTCCACTTT,CASSLGIDSPLHF,TRBV5-1,NA,TRBJ1-6,NA
TGTGCCAGCAGTTACCTGGCGGGGGGGCCGTATGAGCAGTTCTTC,CASSYLAGGPYEQFF,TRBV6-5,few,TRBJ2-1,TRBD2
TGTGCCAGCAGCCCCCAGGGGGGCAATACTGAAGCTTTCTTT,CASSPQGGNTEAFF,TRBV6-6,NA,TRBJ1-1,TRBD1
TGTGCCAGCAGTAGACTAGCGGGCGGCACAGATACGCAGTATTTT,CASSRLAGGTDTQYF,TRBV25-1,NA,TRBJ2-3,TRBD2
TGTGCCAGCAACCGCCCAGGACAGGGATACGAGCAGTACTTC,CASNRPGQGYEQYF,TRBV28,NA,TRBJ2-7,TRBD1
TGTGCCAGCAGCCCTAGACTAGCGGGAGCCTACAATGAGCAGTTCTTC,CASSPRLAGAYNEQFF,TRBV9,NA,TRBJ2-1,TRBD2
TGTGCCAGCAGCTTGGGGCCGCCCGGGGAGCTGTTTTTT,CASSLGPPGELFF,TRBV5-5,NA,TRBJ2-2,NA
TGTGCCAGCAGTGAAGTGGGCAGTAGAGTTTACGAGCAGTACTTC,CASSEVGSRVYEQYF,TRBV6-1,NA,TRBJ2-7,NA